These 6 T cell receptor beta chains share one sample of origin, sequenced in a study of beta chain features in type 1 diabetes. Expressed TCRB transcripts were sequenced because the entire RNA isolate underwent reverse transcription. TCRdb keeps only in-frame clones here, not all; method: immunoSEQ multiplex PCR. The sample includes 230,000 or so clones, approximately 16% of them seen just once. Study-wide points: Shortening of TCRB CDR3s, moderate but significant, appeared in all four CD4+ subsets of Type 1 diabetes patients.

These TCRs' antigens remain unknown. What was sequenced was naive CD4+ T cells from blood. The receptors come from a man aged 30 to 45 with type 1 diabetes.

This clone showed up just once. The chain recombines TRBV9 with TRBJ1-2; 12 bases match TRBD1. V was pared by 4 bases and J by 7 bases, with 23 bases of the junction left unmatched. The CDR3 totals 20 residues. Germline V CDR1 and CDR2: SGDLS, YYNGEE. CDR3 DNA sequence: TGTGCCAGCAGCCTTGATCAGCCGGGACAGGGGGCGCGGGTGTCTTTTGGCTACACCTTC. This codes for CASSLDQPGQGARVSFGYTF. Full variable domain (missing parts from reference TRBV9 and TRBJ1-2): DSGVTQTPKHLITATGQRVTLRCSPRSGDLSVYWYQQSLDQGLQFLIQYYNGEERAKGNILERFSAQQFPDLHSELNLSSLELGDSALYFCASSLDQPGQGARVSFGYTFGSGTRLTVV.

The chain couples TRBV7-3 to TRBJ2-1; a weak D match, TRBD1 (6 bases). Germline CDR1 SGHTA, CDR2 FQGTGA. The CDR3 has 13 amino acids. The V gene lost 2 bases and the J gene lost 8 bases, with 10 bases spanning the gap. CDR3 in amino acids: CASSLVGGYEQFF. The CDR3 DNA sequence: TGTGCCAGCAGCTTAGTTGGGGGCTATGAGCAGTTCTTC.

This clone occurred a few times. The chain uses TRBV29-1 and TRBJ1-1; weak D call: TRBD1 (5 bases). CDR1 SQVTM and CDR2 ANQGSEA come from the germline V gene. V lost 6 bases and J 0 bases, leaving 11 bases between the germline ends. This CDR3 spans 13 amino acids. The CDR3 loop is CSVDRQLNTEAFF. CDR3 coding DNA: TGCAGCGTCGACAGACAGTTGAACACTGAAGCTTTCTTT.

This chain uses TRBV7-2 with TRBJ2-1; TRBD1 aligns across 7 bases. Losses at the gene ends were 3 bases for V and 7 bases for J; bases not matched to a gene: 3. The germline gives CDR1 SGHTA, CDR2 FQGNSA. The CDR3 runs to 13 residues. The chain's CDR3 is CASSLETGNEQFF. As DNA, the CDR3 is TGTGCCAGCAGCTTGGAGACAGGGAATGAGCAGTTCTTC.

This clone was detected only a few times. The gene calls are TRBV9 and TRBJ2-4; 8 bases fit TRBD2. The germline V gene encodes CDR1 SGDLS and CDR2 YYNGEE. This CDR3 is 14 amino acids long. J lost 8 bases, V lost 4 bases, and 8 bases had no gene match. CDR3 nucleotide sequence: TGTGCCAGCAGCCCCGGGGGGGGCGGAGACATTCAGTACTTC. Its translation: CASSPGGGGDIQYF. Using reference TRBV9 and TRBJ2-4 for the parts outside the CDR3, the full variable domain is DSGVTQTPKHLITATGQRVTLRCSPRSGDLSVYWYQQSLDQGLQFLIQYYNGEERAKGNILERFSAQQFPDLHSELNLSSLELGDSALYFCASSPGGGGDIQYFGAGTRLSVL.

The V and J genes are TRBV5-4 and TRBJ2-3; 7 bases line up with TRBD2. V lost 4 bases to trimming and J lost 3 bases; unmatched junction nucleotides: 8. Germline-derived CDR1 and CDR2 are SGHNT and YYREEE (reference sequence). CDR3 size: 15 residues. The CDR3 region has the DNA TGTGCCAGCAGCAAACTAGCGCGAGAGACAGATACGCAGTATTTT. Its translation is CASSKLARETDTQYF.